The 11 T cell receptor beta chains presented below share a single source sample, sequenced in a study of T cells after posttransplantation cyclophosphamide. Treatment was busulfan-fludarabine conditioning, a marrow graft, and cyclophosphamide on days +3 and +4. Only in-frame clones appear in the TCRdb table, and some are missing; sequencing was by immunoSEQ multiplex PCR. The sample lists roughly 17,000 clones; roughly 76% were seen once. The input for sequencing was CD8+ T cells sorted from PBMCs, taken roughly 2,000 days after a stem cell transplant with posttransplant cyclophosphamide. The receptors were sampled from a female patient aged 40-50 years who received an allogeneic stem cell transplant from a related donor, was CMV-positive, and had no GVHD. The graft donor may have given rise to some T cells.

The chain recombines TRBV10-3 with TRBJ2-7; TRBD2 matches at 10 bases. V shed 4 bases, J shed 3 bases, and the junction held 6 bases outside the gene matches. The CDR3 runs 15 residues. Per the germline V gene, CDR1 is ENHRY and CDR2 is SYGVKD. The CDR3 loop is CAISAPSGGLYEQYF. The CDR3 DNA reads TGTGCCATCAGTGCCCCTAGCGGGGGACTCTACGAGCAGTACTTC.

The CDR3 sequence: CASSPPMVAGANTGELFF. CDR3 sequence (DNA): TGTGCCAGCAGCCCACCGATGGTAGCGGGGGCGAACACCGGGGAGCTGTTTTTT. The chain recombines TRBV7-8 with TRBJ2-2, with 9 bases that match TRBD2. Trimming cost V 5 bases and J 0 bases; bases outside gene matches: 10. The germline V gene encodes CDR1 SGHVS and CDR2 FQNEAQ. The CDR3 contains 18 residues. Full variable domain (missing parts from reference TRBV7-8 and TRBJ2-2): GAGVSQSPRYKVAKRGQDVALRCDPISGHVSLFWYQQALGQGPEFLTYFQNEAQLDKSGLPSDRFFAERPEGSVSTLKIQRTQQEDSAVYLCASSPPMVAGANTGELFFGEGSRLTVL.

This clone was picked up a small number of times. This chain connects TRBV19 to TRBJ1-5; TRBD1 matches at 7 bases. This CDR3 is built from 15 residues. With V trimmed by 8 bases and J by 1 base, 8 bases remained unmatched. CDR1 LNHDA and CDR2 SQIVND come from the germline V gene (reference sequence). Here the CDR3 DNA reads TGTGCCAGTTTTAACCCGGGACAGAGCAATCAGCCCCAGCATTTT. This gives the protein CASFNPGQSNQPQHF.

V and J are TRBV7-8 and TRBJ1-5, with 7 bases lining up with TRBD1. The CDR3 totals 21 residues. Germline V gene data show CDR1 as SGHVS and CDR2 as FQNEAQ. Trimming cost V 0 bases and J 1 base; bases outside gene matches: 18. CDR3 loop: CASSLAHIGRGTALSNQPQHF. CDR3 DNA: TGTGCCAGCAGCTTAGCGCACATCGGCAGGGGGACGGCTTTAAGCAATCAGCCCCAGCATTTT.

The V gene is TRBV2, the J gene TRBJ2-7; D gene uncertain. The CDR3 contains 13 residues. From germline, CDR1 is SNHLY and CDR2 FYNNEI. V was clipped by 5 bases and J by 6 bases, with 14 bases between them. CDR3 amino acids: CASSPGPLSEQYF. DNA of the CDR3: TGTGCCAGCAGTCCGGGTCCTCTGAGCGAGCAGTACTTC.

The chain combines TRBV7-3 with TRBJ2-1; 11 bases map to TRBD2. The CDR3 loop spans 16 amino acids. The germline V gene encodes CDR1 SGHTA and CDR2 FQGTGA. The trim removed 5 bases at V and 5 bases at J, leaving 8 bases unmatched. CDR3 region: CASSPTLAGGNNEQFF. The CDR3 nucleotides are TGTGCCAGCAGCCCAACCTTAGCGGGGGGGAACAATGAGCAGTTCTTC. Looking up the rest from reference TRBV7-3 and TRBJ2-1 gives the full variable domain: GAGVSQTPSNKVTEKGKYVELRCDPISGHTALYWYRQSLGQGPEFLIYFQGTGAADDSGLPNDRFFAVRPEGSVSTLKIQRTERGDSAVYLCASSPTLAGGNNEQFFGPGTRLTVL.

The chain links TRBV4-3 to TRBJ1-1; D not certain. Germline loops: CDR1 LGHNA, CDR2 YSLEER. Trimming removed 4 bases from V and 6 bases from J, with 12 bases in between. The CDR3 runs 13 residues. The CDR3 reads CASSLDSRAEAFF. CDR3 nucleotide sequence: TGCGCCAGCAGCCTGGACTCGAGGGCTGAAGCTTTCTTT.

The chain joins TRBV28 to TRBJ1-5, with D perhaps matching TRBD1 (6 bases). Germline-derived CDR1 and CDR2 are MDHEN and SYDVKM. CDR3 length: 13 amino acids. The ends were cut back, 6 bases at V and 6 bases at J, with 12 bases in the middle. CDR3 protein: CASRGGASQPQHF. DNA for the CDR3: TGTGCCAGCAGAGGGGGGGCTAGTCAGCCCCAGCATTTT.

CDR3 in DNA: TGTGCCAGCAGCGTAGGGGCTCCCACTGAAGCTTTCTTT. This codes for CASSVGAPTEAFF. The J gene is TRBJ1-1, the V gene TRBV9; D gene ambiguous. This CDR3 has 13 amino acids. CDR1 SGDLS and CDR2 YYNGEE come from the germline V gene. The V end was cut by 0 bases, the J end by 4 bases, with 7 bases between.

The J gene is TRBJ2-1, the V gene TRBV19; 11 bases are shared with TRBD2. The trim removed 3 bases at V and 7 bases at J, leaving 8 bases unmatched. Germline CDR1 and CDR2: LNHDA and SQIVND (reference sequence). The CDR3 loop spans 16 amino acids. The CDR3 nucleotides are TGTGCCAGTAGTATTACTCTAGCGGGGGGAGCTAATGAGCAGTTCTTC. It encodes CASSITLAGGANEQFF.

CDR3 protein: CASSVSGQPRPSNYGYTF. CDR3 sequence (DNA): TGTGCCAGCAGTGTTTCGGGTCAGCCGAGACCATCTAACTATGGCTACACCTTC. The genes are TRBV9 and TRBJ1-2; D is uncertain. CDR1 SGDLS and CDR2 YYNGEE come from the germline V gene. Between the trimmed V and J ends, which lost 5 bases and 0 bases, there was a span of 23 bases. The CDR3 runs to 18 residues. The variable domain in full, completed from reference TRBV9 and TRBJ1-2, reads DSGVTQTPKHLITATGQRVTLRCSPRSGDLSVYWYQQSLDQGLQFLIQYYNGEERAKGNILERFSAQQFPDLHSELNLSSLELGDSALYFCASSVSGQPRPSNYGYTFGSGTRLTVV.